The 2 T cell receptor beta chains below come from one sample, sequenced in a study of shared clonotypes between healthy human individuals. It was CD45RO-negative cells, positively selected for CCR7, that made up naive CD8 cells, with terminally differentiated effector memory CD45RA+ cells excluded. Sequenced by immunoSEQ multiplex PCR; TCRdb stores in-frame clones only, minus some. The data contain about 2.2 million clones, roughly 95% of them singletons. The specimen was naive CD8+ T cells from PBMCs. The receptors shown here come from a man aged 18 to 29 in good health. Some clones in this sample may be carry-over from other donors' samples.

This chain connects TRBV7-3 to TRBJ2-6; either TRBD1 or TRBD2 may fit D (5 bases each). With 8 bases removed from V and 0 bases from J, the gap between germline ends came to 11 bases. The CDR3 loop spans 15 amino acids. Germline V lookup: CDR1 SGHTA, CDR2 FQGTGA. The CDR3 sequence is CASRGGPSGANVLTF. The CDR3 DNA follows: TGTGCCAGCCGTGGGGGACCCTCTGGGGCCAACGTCCTGACTTTC.

This sequence joins TRBV28 and TRBJ2-3, with 9 bases fitting TRBD2. The V gene's germline CDR1 is MDHEN and CDR2 SYDVKM. V shed 5 bases, J shed 4 bases, and the junction held 19 bases outside the gene matches. The CDR3 is 19 amino acids. Here the CDR3 DNA reads TGTGCCAGCAGTCCCTCCAGCGGGAGGCCATCCCCTAAACCAGATACGCAGTATTTT. As protein: CASSPSSGRPSPKPDTQYF.